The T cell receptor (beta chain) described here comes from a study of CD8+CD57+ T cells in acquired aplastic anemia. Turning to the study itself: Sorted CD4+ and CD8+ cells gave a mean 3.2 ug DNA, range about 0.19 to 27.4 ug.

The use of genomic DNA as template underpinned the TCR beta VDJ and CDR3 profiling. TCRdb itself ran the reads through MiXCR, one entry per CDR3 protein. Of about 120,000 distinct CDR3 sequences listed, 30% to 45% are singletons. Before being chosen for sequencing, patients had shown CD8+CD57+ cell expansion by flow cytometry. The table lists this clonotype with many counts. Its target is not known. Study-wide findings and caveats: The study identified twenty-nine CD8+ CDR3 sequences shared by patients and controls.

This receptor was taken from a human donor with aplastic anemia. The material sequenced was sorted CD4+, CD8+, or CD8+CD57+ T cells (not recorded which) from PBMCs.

The CDR3 DNA reads as TGTGCCAGCAGCCTTAATACGGACTTGGCTACTGGGGGCTACACCTTC. It translates to CASSLNTDLATGGYTF. This chain joins TRBV11-2 and TRBJ1-2; D is unclear. The CDR3 runs to 16 residues. CDR1 is SGHAT and CDR2 is FQNNGV in the germline V gene. V was trimmed by 5 bases and J by 8 bases, leaving 24 bases between them.